The entry that follows covers one T cell receptor (beta chain) sequence. Other DNA sequences in this specimen translate into the identical CDR3. This entry belongs to a study of shared clonotypes between healthy human individuals. Positive CCR7 selection of CD45RO-negative cells yielded the naive CD8 cells, and terminally differentiated effector memory CD45RA+ cells were excluded. Germline loops: CDR1 SGHAT, CDR2 FQNNGV. The CDR3 runs to 14 residues. Trimming shortened V by 1 base and J by 4 bases, and 8 bases separated the two germline ends. TCRdb keeps only in-frame clones here, not all; method: immunoSEQ multiplex PCR. The data show millions of clones, roughly 95% seen once.

The chain uses TRBV11-2 and TRBJ2-1, with a possible D match to TRBD2 (5 bases). This sequence originates from a man between 18 and 35 years old in good health. Sequenced sample: naive CD8+ T cells sorted from blood. The CDR3 sequence: CASSLAGGYNEQFF. The CDR3 DNA is TGTGCCAGCAGCTTAGCCGGAGGTTACAATGAGCAGTTCTTC.